The 4 T cell receptor beta chains below come from one sample, sequenced in a study of blood T cells in healthy people across ages. A second PCR of 7 to 11 cycles used a sample-barcoded 5' primer and a J-beta primer mix. MiXCR was run by TCRdb on the 5' RACE reads, yielding one entry per CDR3 protein. The repertoire consists of about 1.4 million distinct CDR3 sequences, with 59% occurring once and the leading ten covering 6.5% to 8.5%. The specimen was blood. The source of these receptors is a man aged 18 to 30 in good health.

The chain is built from TRBV6-1 and TRBJ1-1; D unclear. The CDR3 spans 13 residues. Trimming removed 2 bases at V and 11 bases at J, with 15 bases between. Germline lookup yields CDR1 MNHNS and CDR2 SASEGT. The CDR3 region has the DNA TGTGCCAGCAGTGAACCGGCTTCGCCGCAGGCTTTCTTT. Translated, it gives CASSEPASPQAFF.

The rearrangement links TRBV6-5 to TRBJ1-1; possibly TRBD1 for D (6 bases). The CDR3 consists of 12 residues. Germline CDR1 and CDR2: MNHEY and SVGAGI. V was trimmed by 11 bases and J by 5 bases, leaving 15 bases between them. CDR3 residues: CAASTGSTEAFF. The CDR3 bases are TGTGCCGCCTCAACAGGGAGTACTGAAGCTTTCTTT.

V and J are TRBV4-1 and TRBJ2-5; D tentatively fits TRBD1 or TRBD2 (5 bases each). Trimming stripped 1 base from V and 11 bases from J, with 20 bases between. Germline CDR1 is MGHRA and CDR2 is YSYEKL. The CDR3 loop spans 15 amino acids. Here the CDR3 reads CASSQVAQTGPGQYF. The CDR3 DNA sequence: TGCGCCAGCAGCCAAGTCGCCCAGACGGGACCGGGACAGTACTTC.

The V gene is TRBV24-1, the J gene TRBJ2-1, with a tentative D call TRBD2 (5 bases). Germline V gives CDR1 KGHDR, CDR2 SFDVKD. The CDR3 runs 15 residues. Trimming removed 5 bases from V and 2 bases from J, with 12 bases in between. The CDR3 region is CATSGLGGAYNEQFF. The CDR3, as DNA: TGTGCCACCAGTGGTCTAGGAGGTGCCTACAATGAGCAGTTCTTC.